This TCR beta chain was sequenced for a study of early T cells in non-severe SARS-CoV-2 infection. Across the whole study: Sequencing targeted bulk RNA from unsorted whole blood, leaving chains unpaired.

Attached unique molecular identifiers marked individual cDNA molecules. One entry per CDR3 protein results from TCRdb running MiXCR on the 5' RACE reads. The sample has over 100,000 distinct CDR3 sequences, less than 15% seen once. The V and J ends lost 1 base and 16 bases, in that order; junction bases with no gene match: 13. The CDR3 totals 14 residues. CDR1 LGHDT and CDR2 YNNKEL come from the germline V gene (reference sequence). Study-wide results and limits: Matching results from VDJdb favored anti-spike CD8 responses, leaving private and CD4 specificities undetected.

As regards this clonotype: Its target is unknown.

The specimen was whole blood. The V call is TRBV3-1, the J call TRBJ2-1, with 7 positions matching TRBD2. This clonotype was sampled from an adult who was a healthcare worker with PCR-confirmed SARS-CoV-2 infection or an uninfected control (not recorded which). The CDR3 loop is CASSQVTTSRTQFF. The CDR3 DNA sequence: TGTGCCAGCAGCCAAGTGACGACTAGCAGGACTCAATTCTTC.